Listed below are T cell receptor beta chains from one sample, sequenced in a study of persistence of HIV-infected CD4 T cells. Only in-frame clones appear in the TCRdb table, and some are missing; sequencing was by immunoSEQ multiplex PCR. The sample lists over 30,000 clones; 82% were seen once. The antigens these receptors bind are not known. The starting material was cultured CD4+ T cells from PBMCs, obtained from a patient who received antiretroviral therapy. These receptors all stem from an adult with HIV. The donor label of this sample is uncertain. Both conserved end residues are part of each CDR3. A D gene is named only where the DNA matches it firmly. Expanded clones are given a class, and other clones once, few, many or no size at all.

j_call | d_call | v_call | clone_size | cdr3_nt | cdr3_aa
TRBJ1-1 | . | TRBV7-3 | once | TGTGCCAGCAGCTTGAGATCGAGGAACACTGAAGCTTTCTTT | CASSLRSRNTEAFF
TRBJ1-1 | . | TRBV7-9 | once | TGTGCCAGCAGCGGATCTTCCCGGAACACTGAAGCTTTCTTT | CASSGSSRNTEAFF
TRBJ2-4 | . | TRBV6-5 | . | TGTGCCAGCAGAGTGGGAAACATTCAGTACTTC | CASRVGNIQYF
TRBJ1-1 | . | TRBV19 | . | TGTGCCAGTAGTGCTACCCGTAACACTGAAGCTTTCTTT | CASSATRNTEAFF
TRBJ2-7 | . | TRBV9 | few | TGTGCCAGCAGCCTCCGATTCGAATCCTACGAGCAGTACTTC | CASSLRFESYEQYF
TRBJ1-6 | . | TRBV9 | . | TGTGCCAGCAGCGCAGACATGCATAATTCACCCCTCCACTTT | CASSADMHNSPLHF
TRBJ1-1 | . | TRBV7-2 | . | TGTGCCAGCAGCTTAGTAGGGGCCCTCACTGAAGCTTTCTTT | CASSLVGALTEAFF
TRBJ2-3 | . | TRBV20-1 | . | TGCAGTGCTAGAGTGGGGGTTCCGCAGTATTTT | CSARVGVPQYF
TRBJ1-1 | TRBD1 | TRBV7-3 | . | TGTGCCAGCAGCTTAACGGACCAGACAGGGGGGACTGGAGCTTTCTTT | CASSLTDQTGGTGAFF
TRBJ2-1 | . | TRBV3-1/TRBV3-2 | . | TGTGCCAGCAGCCAATCCCGGGACCCTAGCTCCTACAATGAGCAGTTCTTC | CASSQSRDPSSYNEQFF
TRBJ2-3 | . | TRBV9 | . | TGTGCCAGCAGCCAAGGGGGGTTCAGAGCAGATACGCAGTATTTT | CASSQGGFRADTQYF
TRBJ2-5 | TRBD2 | TRBV5-5 | . | TGTGCCAGCAGCTCTACTAGCGGGGGGGCCTACGAGACCCAGTACTTC | CASSSTSGGAYETQYF
TRBJ2-6 | TRBD1 | TRBV9 | . | TGTGCCAGCAGCCCCCGTAGAGGGGACAGCCTAGACTCTGGGGCCAACGTCCTGACTTTC | CASSPRRGDSLDSGANVLTF
TRBJ2-1 | . | TRBV6-1 | . | TGTGCCAGCAGTGAATCGAGGCTAGCGACCCTTAATGAGCAGTTCTTC | CASSESRLATLNEQFF
TRBJ1-2 | . | TRBV2 | . | TGTGCCAGCAGTGAGGACGGGAACGGCTACACCTTC | CASSEDGNGYTF
TRBJ1-5 | . | TRBV30 | . | TGTGCCTGGAGCACGGGGCGATTGGGGCCCCAGCATTTT | CAWSTGRLGPQHF